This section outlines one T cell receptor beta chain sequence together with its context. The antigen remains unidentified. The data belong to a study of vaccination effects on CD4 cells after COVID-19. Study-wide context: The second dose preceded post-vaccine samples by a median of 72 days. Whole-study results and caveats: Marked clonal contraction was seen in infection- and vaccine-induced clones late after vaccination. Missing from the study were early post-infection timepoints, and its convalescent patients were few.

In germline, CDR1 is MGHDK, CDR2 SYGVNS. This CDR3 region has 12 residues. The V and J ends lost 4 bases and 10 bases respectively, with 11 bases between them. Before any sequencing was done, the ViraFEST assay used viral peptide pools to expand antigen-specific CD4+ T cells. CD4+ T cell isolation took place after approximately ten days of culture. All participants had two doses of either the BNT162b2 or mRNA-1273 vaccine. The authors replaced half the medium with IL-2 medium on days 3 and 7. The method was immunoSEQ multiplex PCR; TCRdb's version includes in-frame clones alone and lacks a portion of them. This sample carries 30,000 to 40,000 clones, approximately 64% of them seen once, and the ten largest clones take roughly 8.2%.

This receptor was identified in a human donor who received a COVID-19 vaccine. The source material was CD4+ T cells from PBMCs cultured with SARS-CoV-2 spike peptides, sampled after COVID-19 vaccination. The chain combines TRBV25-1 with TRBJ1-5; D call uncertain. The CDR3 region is CASSAEASPQHF. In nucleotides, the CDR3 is TGTGCCAGCAGTGCAGAGGCTTCCCCCCAGCATTTT.